This T cell receptor beta chain was recovered during a study of T-cell reconstitution after alpha-beta-depleted transplantation in children. Unique molecular identifiers were incorporated during preparation of the TCRbeta library. One entry per CDR3 protein results from TCRdb running MiXCR on the PCR reads. The table records hundreds of thousands of distinct CDR3 sequences, approximately 16% of them present only once. Trimming removed 7 bases from V and 2 bases from J, with 16 bases in between. The CDR3 runs 15 residues. Germline CDR1 and CDR2: MNHNS and SASEGT. The sample in question was PBMCs from the stem cell graft donor, obtained from the stem cell graft. This receptor was obtained from a human donor who donated a stem cell graft to a child with acute myeloid leukemia. This sequence joins TRBV6-1 and TRBJ2-3; a possible D gene is TRBD1 (6 bases). This chain's CDR3 is CASTYSGVFTDTQYF. DNA of the CDR3: TGTGCCAGCACCTATTCAGGGGTTTTCACAGATACGCAGTATTTT.